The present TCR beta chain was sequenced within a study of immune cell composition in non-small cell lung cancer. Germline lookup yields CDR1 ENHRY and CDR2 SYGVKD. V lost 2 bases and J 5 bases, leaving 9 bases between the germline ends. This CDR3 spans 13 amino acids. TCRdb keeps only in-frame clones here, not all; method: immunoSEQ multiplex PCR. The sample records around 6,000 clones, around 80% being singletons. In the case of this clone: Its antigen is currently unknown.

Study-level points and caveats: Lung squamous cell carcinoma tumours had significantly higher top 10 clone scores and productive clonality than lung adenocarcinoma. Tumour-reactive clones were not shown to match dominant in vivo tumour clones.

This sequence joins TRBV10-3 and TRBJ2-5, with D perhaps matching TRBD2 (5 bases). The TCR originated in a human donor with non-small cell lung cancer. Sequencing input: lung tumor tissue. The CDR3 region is CAISERGRETQYF. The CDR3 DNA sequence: TGTGCCATCAGTGAGAGAGGGCGCGAGACCCAGTACTTC.